The present T cell receptor (beta chain) was sequenced within a study of beta chain features in type 1 diabetes. V was trimmed by 6 bases and J by 5 bases, leaving 13 bases between them. The CDR3 is 13 amino acids. Germline V CDR1 and CDR2: SGHTA, FQGNSA. The investigators reverse transcribed all of the isolated RNA, so they sequenced expressed TCRB transcripts. Profiled with immunoSEQ multiplex PCR; TCRdb holds only in-frame clones, not every one. The table shows 500,000 to 700,000 clones, with roughly 16% occurring only once. This receptor was obtained from a man between 18 and 29 years old in good health. The sample was naive CD4+ T cells from blood. This sequence joins TRBV7-2 and TRBJ1-2, with a weak D call TRBD1 (5 bases). This CDR3 is CASRLHQGYGYTF. The CDR3 DNA sequence: TGTGCCAGCAGACTTCATCAGGGTTATGGCTACACCTTC.